Below are 13 T cell receptor beta chains sequenced from a single sample in a study of type 1 regulatory T cells. Their specific antigens are unknown. TCRdb reprocessed the reads with MiXCR, giving one entry per CDR3 protein. The data show roughly 60,000 distinct CDR3 sequences, with around 62% seen just once and approximately 2% held by the top ten. The source material was cultured non-Tr1 T cells, either the whole culture or a sorted T cell fraction (not recorded which). The receptor source for this set is a human donor in good health.

The CDR3 reads CASSLAATGANVLTF. The CDR3 DNA is TGCGCCAGCAGCTTGGCGGCGACTGGGGCCAACGTCCTGACTTTC. The chain links TRBV5-1 to TRBJ2-6, with D hard to call. The CDR3 spans 15 residues. The V end lost 0 bases, the J end lost 2 bases, and 6 bases lay between the germline ends. Germline CDR1 SGHRS, CDR2 YFSETQ.

The V and J genes are TRBV5-1 and TRBJ1-4; no reliable D call. V was trimmed by 0 bases and J by 7 bases, leaving 10 bases between them. The CDR3 has 14 amino acids. Germline V lookup: CDR1 SGHRS, CDR2 YFSETQ. The CDR3 loop is CASSLDPISEKLFF. CDR3 nucleotide sequence: TGCGCCAGCAGCTTGGACCCGATTAGTGAAAAACTGTTTTTT. Together with reference TRBV5-1 and TRBJ1-4, the CDR3 gives the full variable domain: KAGVTQTPRYLIKTRGQQVTLSCSPISGHRSVSWYQQTPGQGLQFLFEYFSETQRNKGNFPGRFSGRQFSNSRSEMNVSTLELGDSALYLCASSLDPISEKLFFGSGTQLSVL.

This clonotype was found a few times. This rearrangement joins TRBV12-3 or TRBV12-4 to TRBJ1-1; TRBD1 matches 9 bases. The CDR3 loop spans 14 amino acids. The V segment lost 3 bases and the J segment 7 bases; nucleotides outside the gene matches: 6. CDR3 sequence (DNA): TGTGCCAGCAGTTTGGTACAGGGGGCAGGTGAAGCTTTCTTT. It is translated as CASSLVQGAGEAFF.

The chain employs TRBV5-1 and TRBJ2-1; D call uncertain. The CDR3 is 14 amino acids. Germline lookup yields CDR1 SGHRS and CDR2 YFSETQ. The V and J ends lost 4 bases and 5 bases respectively, with 13 bases between them. The CDR3: CASSTRLGNNEQFF. The CDR3 DNA is TGCGCCAGCAGCACCCGTTTAGGAAACAATGAGCAGTTCTTC.

There are many counts of this clonotype. The rearrangement uses TRBV27 and TRBJ2-7; D unresolved. This CDR3 comprises 14 residues. In germline, CDR1 is MNHEY, CDR2 SMNVEV (reference sequence). V lost 7 bases, J lost 6 bases, and 19 bases lay in between. The CDR3 region has the DNA TGTGCCAGCACCCGACCGGGCGCGCCATCCGAGCAGTACTTC. Its protein is CASTRPGAPSEQYF.

This clonotype was recorded only once. The gene calls are TRBV3-1 and TRBJ1-5, with unresolved D. The germline V and J ends were trimmed by 1 base and 2 bases, with 12 bases remaining between them. The CDR3 runs to 16 residues. CDR1 LGHDT and CDR2 YNNKEL come from the germline V gene (reference sequence). In nucleotides, the CDR3 is TGTGCCAGCAGCCAAGGGAGAGGTATTGGCAATCAGCCCCAGCATTTT. Protein: CASSQGRGIGNQPQHF.

The chain has TRBV20-1 and TRBJ1-4; 9 bases map to TRBD1. The trim removed 5 bases at V and 8 bases at J, leaving 12 bases unmatched. The length of the CDR3 is 15 residues. The germline V gene encodes CDR1 DFQATT and CDR2 SNEGSKA (reference sequence). The CDR3 spells CSAPNPGTGKEKLFF. The CDR3 coding sequence is TGCAGTGCTCCGAATCCCGGGACAGGGAAAGAAAAACTGTTTTTT.

This chain joins TRBV20-1 and TRBJ2-2; D is undetermined. CDR1 DFQATT and CDR2 SNEGSKA come from the germline V gene (reference sequence). V shed 7 bases and J shed 0 bases, with 9 bases lying between them. The CDR3 sequence is 13 residues long. The CDR3 region is CSGAAPNTGELFF. Written as DNA, the CDR3 is TGCAGTGGGGCGGCACCGAACACCGGGGAGCTGTTTTTT.

The V and J genes are TRBV5-6 and TRBJ1-5, with 7 nucleotides matching TRBD1. Germline V gives CDR1 SGHDT, CDR2 YYEEEE. The CDR3 is made up of 17 amino acids. V gave up 2 bases and J gave up 4 bases; unmatched junction bases: 12. CDR3 bases: TGTGCCAGCAGCTTAGGATTCCCGGGACAGTTAAATCAGCCCCAGCATTTT. Its translation is CASSLGFPGQLNQPQHF.

This chain uses TRBV12-3 or TRBV12-4 with TRBJ1-2, with D maybe TRBD1 (6 bases). Trimming shortened V by 6 bases and J by 4 bases, and 15 bases separated the two germline ends. The CDR3 covers 14 residues. The CDR3 nucleotides are TGTGCCAGCAGGCAGGGGAGTTCGCTCTATGGCTACACCTTC. It codes for CASRQGSSLYGYTF.

This clonotype is a singleton in its sample. The chain employs TRBV7-9 and TRBJ1-5; TRBD1 is a possible D gene (5 bases). Trimming left V 1 base short and J 9 bases short, with 22 bases between. Germline V lookup: CDR1 SEHNR, CDR2 FQNEAQ (reference sequence). The CDR3 length is 17 residues. Here the CDR3 DNA reads TGTGCCAGCAGCTTAGGGGGCGGGAGGACACGCAGTCTGCCCCAGCATTTT. Amino acids: CASSLGGGRTRSLPQHF.

V usage is TRBV27 and J usage is TRBJ2-5; TRBD1 aligns across 9 bases. The junction had 3 bases not matched to a gene; V was cut back by 2 bases and J by 5 bases. CDR3 length: 14 residues. CDR1 is MNHEY, CDR2 SMNVEV, per germline (reference sequence). CDR3 sequence (DNA): TGTGCCAGCAGTTTAGGGACAGGGCGGGAGACCCAGTACTTC. Translating it yields CASSLGTGRETQYF.

V usage is TRBV2 and J usage is TRBJ1-6; TRBD1 might be the D (5 bases). Trimming left V 4 bases short and J 8 bases short, with 6 bases between. The CDR3 has 12 amino acids. Germline loops: CDR1 SNHLY, CDR2 FYNNEI. The CDR3 loop is CASSVQDSPLHF. For the CDR3, the DNA is TGTGCCAGCAGTGTACAGGATTCACCCCTCCACTTT.